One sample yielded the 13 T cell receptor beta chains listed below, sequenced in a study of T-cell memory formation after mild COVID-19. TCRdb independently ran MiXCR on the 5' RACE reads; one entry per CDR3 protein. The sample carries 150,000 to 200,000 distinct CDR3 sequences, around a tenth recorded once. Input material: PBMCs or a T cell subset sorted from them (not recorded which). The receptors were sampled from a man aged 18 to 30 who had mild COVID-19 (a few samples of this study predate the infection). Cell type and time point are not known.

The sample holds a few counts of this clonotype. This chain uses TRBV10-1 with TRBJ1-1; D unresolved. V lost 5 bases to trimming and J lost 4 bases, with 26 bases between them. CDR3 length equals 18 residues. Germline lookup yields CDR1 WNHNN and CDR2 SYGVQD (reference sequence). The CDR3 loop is CASSMNQVDGRPGTEAFF. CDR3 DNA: TGCGCCAGCAGTATGAACCAAGTAGATGGGCGGCCGGGCACTGAAGCTTTCTTT.

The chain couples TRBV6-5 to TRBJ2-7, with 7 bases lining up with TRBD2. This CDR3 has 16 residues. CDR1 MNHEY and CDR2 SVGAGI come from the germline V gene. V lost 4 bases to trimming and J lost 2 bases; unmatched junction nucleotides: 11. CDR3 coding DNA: TGTGCCAGCAGTTTCGGGGGGACTTTGCCACCCTACGAGCAGTACTTC. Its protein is CASSFGGTLPPYEQYF.

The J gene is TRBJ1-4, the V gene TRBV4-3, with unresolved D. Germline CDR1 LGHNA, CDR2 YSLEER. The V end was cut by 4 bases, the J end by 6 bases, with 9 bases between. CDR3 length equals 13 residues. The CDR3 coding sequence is TGCGCCAGCAGCCCCGCAAACGATGAAAAACTGTTTTTT. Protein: CASSPANDEKLFF.

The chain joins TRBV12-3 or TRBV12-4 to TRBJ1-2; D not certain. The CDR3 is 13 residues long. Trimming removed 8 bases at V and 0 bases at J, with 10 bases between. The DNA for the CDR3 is TGTGCCAGCGGCGACGGAACTAACTATGGCTACACCTTC. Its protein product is CASGDGTNYGYTF.

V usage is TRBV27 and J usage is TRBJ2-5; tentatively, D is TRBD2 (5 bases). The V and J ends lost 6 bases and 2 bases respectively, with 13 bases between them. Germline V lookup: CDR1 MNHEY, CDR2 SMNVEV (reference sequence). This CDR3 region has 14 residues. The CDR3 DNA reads TGTGCCAGCAGAGAAGGACGGAGGCAAGAGACCCAGTACTTC. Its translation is CASREGRRQETQYF.

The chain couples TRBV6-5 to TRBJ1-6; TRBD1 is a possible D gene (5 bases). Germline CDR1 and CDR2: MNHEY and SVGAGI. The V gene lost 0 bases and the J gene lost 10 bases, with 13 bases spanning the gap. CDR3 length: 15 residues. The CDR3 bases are TGTGCCAGCAGTTACTCGTTCAGGGTTGAGTCACCCCTCCACTTT. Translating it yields CASSYSFRVESPLHF.

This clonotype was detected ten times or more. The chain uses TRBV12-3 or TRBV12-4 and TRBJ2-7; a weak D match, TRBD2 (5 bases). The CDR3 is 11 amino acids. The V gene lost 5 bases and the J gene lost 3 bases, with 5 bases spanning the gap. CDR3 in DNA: TGTGCCAGCAGTCGGGGCTACGAGCAGTACTTC. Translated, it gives CASSRGYEQYF.

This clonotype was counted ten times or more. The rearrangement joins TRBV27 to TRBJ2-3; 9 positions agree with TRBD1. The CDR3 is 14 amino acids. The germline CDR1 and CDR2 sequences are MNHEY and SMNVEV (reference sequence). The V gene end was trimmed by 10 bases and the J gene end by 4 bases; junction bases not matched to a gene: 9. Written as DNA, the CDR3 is TGTGCCACCACGCCGGGACAGGGATCAGATACGCAGTATTTT. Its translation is CATTPGQGSDTQYF.

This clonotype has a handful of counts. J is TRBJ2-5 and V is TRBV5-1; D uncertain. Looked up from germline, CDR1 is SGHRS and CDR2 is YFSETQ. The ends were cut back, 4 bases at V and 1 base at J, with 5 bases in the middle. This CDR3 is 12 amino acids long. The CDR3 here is CASSRIQETQYF. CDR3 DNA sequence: TGCGCCAGCAGCCGAATCCAAGAGACCCAGTACTTC.

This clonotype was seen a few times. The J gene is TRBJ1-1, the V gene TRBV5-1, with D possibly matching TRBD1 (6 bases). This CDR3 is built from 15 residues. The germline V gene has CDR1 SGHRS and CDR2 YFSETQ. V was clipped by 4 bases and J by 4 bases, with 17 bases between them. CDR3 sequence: CASSPGGGQGTEAFF. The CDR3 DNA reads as TGCGCCAGCAGCCCGGGCGGGGGGCAGGGCACTGAAGCTTTCTTT.

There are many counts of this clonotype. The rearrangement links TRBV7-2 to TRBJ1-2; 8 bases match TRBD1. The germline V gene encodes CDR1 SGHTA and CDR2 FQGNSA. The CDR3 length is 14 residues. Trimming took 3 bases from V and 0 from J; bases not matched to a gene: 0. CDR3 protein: CASSLDRANYGYTF. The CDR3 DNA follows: TGTGCCAGCAGCTTGGACAGGGCTAACTATGGCTACACCTTC.

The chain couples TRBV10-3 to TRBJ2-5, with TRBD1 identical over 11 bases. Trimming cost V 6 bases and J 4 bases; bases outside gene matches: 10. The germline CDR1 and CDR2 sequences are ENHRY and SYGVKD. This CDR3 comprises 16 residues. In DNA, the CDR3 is TGTGCCATCAGCCACTCCGGGACAGGGGGTTCAGAGACCCAGTACTTC. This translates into CAISHSGTGGSETQYF.

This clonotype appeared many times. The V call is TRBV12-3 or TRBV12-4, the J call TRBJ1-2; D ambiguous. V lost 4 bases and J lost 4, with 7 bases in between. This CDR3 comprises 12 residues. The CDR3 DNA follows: TGTGCCAGCAGTTCCGACATCTATGGCTACACCTTC. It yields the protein CASSSDIYGYTF.